Each of the 17 T cell receptor beta chains below was sequenced from the same sample in a study of T-cell memory formation after mild COVID-19. TCRdb redid the calling of the 5' RACE reads with MiXCR, one entry per CDR3 protein. Among 350,000 to 550,000 distinct CDR3 sequences, under 20% were seen once, and the ten largest hold approximately 21%. The sample comprised PBMCs or a T cell subset sorted from them (not recorded which). These receptors were collected from a man younger than 30 who had mild COVID-19 (a few samples of this study predate the infection). Cell type and time point are not known.

This clonotype was counted between two and nine times. The rearrangement joins TRBV7-6 to TRBJ1-5; D unclear. V lost 5 bases, J lost 0 bases, and 14 bases lay in between. This CDR3 spans 16 amino acids. Germline V lookup: CDR1 SGHVS, CDR2 FNYEAQ. The CDR3 loop reads CASSRLGWDSNQPQHF. The CDR3, as DNA: TGTGCCAGCAGCCGACTCGGCTGGGATAGCAATCAGCCCCAGCATTTT.

This clonotype was detected only a few times. V gene TRBV29-1 combines with J gene TRBJ2-1; D remains unclear. The CDR3 runs to 11 residues. CDR1 is SQVTM and CDR2 is ANQGSEA in the germline V gene. V was shortened by 3 bases and J by 3 bases, with 3 bases between the two germline ends. As DNA, the CDR3 is TGCAGCGTTGACGACTACAATGAGCAGTTCTTC. Translation gives CSVDDYNEQFF.

In this sample, this clonotype turned up a few times. The chain has TRBV5-6 and TRBJ2-7; D is unclear. The CDR3 is 19 residues long. V gave up 3 bases and J gave up 3 bases, with 28 bases separating them. Germline V lookup: CDR1 SGHDT, CDR2 YYEEEE. The CDR3 region has the DNA TGTGCCAGCAGCTCCACCCATCTTGGTGGCCCCCAAGCCCTCTACGAGCAGTACTTC. This encodes CASSSTHLGGPQALYEQYF. The variable domain in full, with the rest retrieved from reference TRBV5-6 and TRBJ2-7, is DAGVTQSPTHLIKTRGQQVTLRCSPKSGHDTVSWYQQALGQGPQFIFQYYEEEERQRGNFPDRFSGHQFPNYSSELNVNALLLGDSALYLCASSSTHLGGPQALYEQYFGPGTRLTVT.

This chain uses TRBV12-3 or TRBV12-4 with TRBJ2-1, with a possible D match to TRBD1 (5 bases). V dropped 8 bases and J dropped 6 bases, with 8 bases sitting between them. The CDR3 loop spans 11 amino acids. The CDR3 coding sequence is TGTGCCAGCGGCCAGGGCAATGAGCAGTTCTTC. It is translated as CASGQGNEQFF.

The chain uses TRBV30 and TRBJ1-5, with 9 bases lining up with TRBD1. The CDR3 has 20 amino acids. Germline lookup yields CDR1 GTSNPN and CDR2 SVGIG (reference sequence). The junction had 22 bases not matched to a gene; V was cut back by 0 bases and J by 7 bases. DNA of the CDR3: TGTGCCTGGAGTGTACAGGGGGCCGGGAGGGGTGGCTGGTCAAGACAGCCCCAGCATTTT. Translated, it gives CAWSVQGAGRGGWSRQPQHF. Full variable domain (outside the CDR3, taken from reference TRBV30 and TRBJ1-5): SQTIHQWPATLVQPVGSPLSLECTVEGTSNPNLYWYRQAAGRGLQLLFYSVGIGQISSEVPQNLSASRPQDRQFILSSKKLLLSDSGFYLCAWSVQGAGRGGWSRQPQHFGDGTRLSIL.

This clonotype has only a few counts. The chain carries TRBV5-1 and TRBJ2-1; D perhaps matches TRBD1 (6 bases). Trimming shortened V by 2 bases and J by 2 bases, and 8 bases separated the two germline ends. The CDR3 is made up of 14 amino acids. Germline V gene sequence: CDR1 SGHRS, CDR2 YFSETQ. Written as DNA, the CDR3 is TGCGCCAGCAGCTTACGGACAGCCTACAATGAGCAGTTCTTC. Translating gives CASSLRTAYNEQFF.

There are many counts of this clonotype. The chain is built from TRBV3-1 and TRBJ1-5; TRBD1 aligns across 8 bases. The CDR3 is made up of 15 amino acids. Germline V lookup: CDR1 LGHDT, CDR2 YNNKEL (reference sequence). Trimming at V came to 4 bases and at J to 6 bases, leaving 8 bases not matched to a gene. The CDR3 region has the DNA TGTGCCAGCAGCCCAGGACAGGGTCATCGTCAGCCCCAGCATTTT. Translation: CASSPGQGHRQPQHF.

V gene TRBV12-5 combines with J gene TRBJ2-3; TRBD2 matches at 10 bases. The CDR3 is 15 residues long. Germline CDR1 is LGHNT and CDR2 is FRNRAP. V shed 5 bases, J shed 2 bases, and the junction held 4 bases outside the gene matches. The CDR3 here is CASGKTSGYTDTQYF. CDR3 nucleotides: TGTGCTAGTGGTAAGACTAGCGGGTACACAGATACGCAGTATTTT.

This chain connects TRBV12-3 or TRBV12-4 to TRBJ1-2; 7 nucleotides agree with TRBD1. V trimming: 6 bases; J trimming: 7 bases; junction bases outside the gene matches: 17. The CDR3 is made up of 16 amino acids. This CDR3 reads CASRPARTGRLGGYTF. The DNA for the CDR3 is TGTGCCAGCAGACCCGCCCGGACAGGAAGATTAGGTGGCTACACCTTC.

This clonotype occurred a few times. The CDR3 loop is CASSVATGGSTGELFF. The CDR3 DNA reads as TGTGCCAGCAGCGTAGCCACAGGGGGGAGCACCGGGGAGCTGTTTTTT. The chain employs TRBV9 and TRBJ2-2; 8 nucleotides line up with TRBD1. The CDR3 is made up of 16 amino acids. CDR1 is SGDLS, CDR2 YYNGEE, per germline. With 0 bases clipped from V and 4 bases from J, the junction kept 5 bases outside the gene matches.

This chain links TRBV7-9 with TRBJ2-7; the D gene is possibly TRBD2 (6 bases). This CDR3 has 14 residues. Deletions cut 5 bases from V and 3 bases from J, with 14 bases between. Germline loops: CDR1 SEHNR, CDR2 FQNEAQ (reference sequence). The CDR3 nucleotides read TGTGCCAGCAGCCGCCCGGGACTCGTCTACGAGCAGTACTTC. This sequence encodes CASSRPGLVYEQYF.

This clonotype was seen only a few times. This chain links TRBV12-3 or TRBV12-4 with TRBJ1-2; D is possibly TRBD1 (6 bases). V lost 7 bases and J lost 6, with 21 bases in between. This CDR3 is built from 15 residues. CDR3: CASTSPGGGANGYTF. CDR3 coding DNA: TGTGCCAGCACCAGCCCTGGCGGGGGCGCGAATGGCTACACCTTC.

This clonotype was seen more than once but under ten times. The chain joins TRBV7-2 to TRBJ1-2; a possible D gene is TRBD1 (6 bases). Germline lookup yields CDR1 SGHTA and CDR2 FQGNSA. Trimming cost V 5 bases and J 2 bases, with 24 bases left between them. The CDR3 runs 18 residues. CDR3 DNA sequence: TGTGCCAGCAGCCGGCAAACGTACAGGGACTACCGAAACTATGGCTACACCTTC. Protein product: CASSRQTYRDYRNYGYTF.

This clonotype appeared many times. The V gene is TRBV7-2, the J gene TRBJ1-3, with D perhaps matching TRBD1 (6 bases). Germline CDR1 and CDR2: SGHTA and FQGNSA. V lost 2 bases and J 4 bases, leaving 12 bases between the germline ends. This CDR3 spans 15 amino acids. This chain's CDR3 is CASSLTRGRGNTIYF. Here the CDR3 DNA reads TGTGCCAGCAGCTTAACCAGGGGTAGGGGAAACACCATATATTTT. Based on the CDR3 plus reference TRBV7-2 and TRBJ1-3, the full variable domain is GAGVSQSPSNKVTEKGKDVELRCDPISGHTALYWYRQSLGQGLEFLIYFQGNSAPDKSGLPSDRFSAERTGGSVSTLTIQRTQQEDSAVYLCASSLTRGRGNTIYFGEGSWLTVV.

This clonotype was seen a handful of times. This rearrangement joins TRBV4-1 to TRBJ1-2, with a weak D call TRBD1 (5 bases). Germline V gene data show CDR1 as MGHRA and CDR2 as YSYEKL. The V gene lost 3 bases and the J gene lost 8 bases, with 13 bases spanning the gap. The CDR3 loop spans 13 amino acids. CDR3 bases: TGCGCCAGCAGCCAGGGTGGGGCGGTCGGCTACACCTTC. It is translated as CASSQGGAVGYTF.

The J gene is TRBJ2-1, the V gene TRBV5-1; TRBD1 matches at 9 bases. The CDR3 is 15 residues long. With V trimmed by 4 bases and J by 5 bases, 7 bases remained unmatched. Germline V lookup: CDR1 SGHRS, CDR2 YFSETQ. The CDR3 DNA is TGCGCCAGCAGCCGGCGGACAGGGGCAGACAATGAGCAGTTCTTC. Amino acid sequence: CASSRRTGADNEQFF.

This clonotype has just a few counts. The V gene is TRBV25-1, the J gene TRBJ2-3; D is perhaps TRBD2 (6 bases). This CDR3 spans 14 amino acids. Germline V lookup: CDR1 MGHDK, CDR2 SYGVNS. Trimming removed 9 bases at V and 2 bases at J, with 15 bases between. The CDR3 coding sequence is TGTGCCAGTACCGATTGGGAGGACACAGATACGCAGTATTTT. Its protein is CASTDWEDTDTQYF.